Described below is a single T cell receptor (beta chain) sequence and its context. Its antigen remains unknown. This sample is drawn from a study of long-term antiretroviral therapy in people with HIV. Sequencing used immunoSEQ v3.0 at survey level. The table came from immunoSEQ multiplex PCR; TCRdb's copy has only in-frame clones and leaves some out. The table includes roughly 30,000 clones, roughly 78% detected once. Findings and limits, study-wide: Documentation of ART adherence, viral resistance or therapy changes was absent.

This CDR3 comprises 14 residues. V lost 4 bases to trimming and J lost 0 bases, with 7 bases between them. Germline assignment: CDR1 SGHRS and CDR2 YFSETQ. Every participant gave one or more pre-ART and two or more post-ART PBMC samples. This clonotype was sampled from a man aged 40-49 years with HIV. The rearrangement links TRBV5-1 to TRBJ2-2, with D perhaps TRBD1 (5 bases). The sample consisted of unsorted PBMCs, taken 0.3 years after starting antiretroviral therapy. The CDR3 sequence: CASSLTANTGELFF. As DNA, the CDR3 is TGCGCCAGCAGCCTGACAGCGAACACCGGGGAGCTGTTTTTT.